This T cell receptor (beta chain) comes out of a study of blood T cell repertoires in COVID-19. Study-wide background: Researchers got acute and convalescent COVID-19 samples from the United States, Italy and Spain.

Clones were read by immunoSEQ multiplex PCR, and TCRdb kept only the in-frame ones, dropping some. Of tens of thousands of clones listed, about nine tenths are singletons. The CDR3 spans 11 residues. Germline CDR1 DFQATT, CDR2 SNEGSKA (reference sequence). Trimming pared 2 bases from V and 7 bases from J, leaving 8 bases between. This receptor was obtained from a man aged 30 to 45 with acute or convalescent COVID-19. The V gene is TRBV20-1, the J gene TRBJ1-2; possibly TRBD1 for D (5 bases). The sequenced sample consisted of peripheral blood. The DNA of the CDR3 is TGCAGTGCTAGACAGGGTACTGGCTACACCTTC. It specifies CSARQGTGYTF.